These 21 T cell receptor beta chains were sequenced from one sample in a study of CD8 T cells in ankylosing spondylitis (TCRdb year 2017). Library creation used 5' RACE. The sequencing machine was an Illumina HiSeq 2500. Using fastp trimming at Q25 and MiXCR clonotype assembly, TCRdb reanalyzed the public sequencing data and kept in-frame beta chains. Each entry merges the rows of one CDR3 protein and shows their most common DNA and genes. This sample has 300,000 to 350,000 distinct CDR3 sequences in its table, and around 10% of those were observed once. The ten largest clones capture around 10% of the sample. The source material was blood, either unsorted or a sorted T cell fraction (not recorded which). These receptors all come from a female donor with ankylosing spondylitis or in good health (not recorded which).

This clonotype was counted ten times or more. DNA of the CDR3: TGCAGTGCTGGAGGGACAGTACAGAATCAGCCCCAGCATTTT. It yields the protein CSAGGTVQNQPQHF. This chain joins TRBV20-1 and TRBJ1-5; 7 bases match TRBD1. The V and J ends lost 5 bases and 4 bases, in that order; junction bases with no gene match: 8. Germline V lookup: CDR1 DFQATT, CDR2 SNEGSKA (reference sequence). The CDR3 covers 14 residues.

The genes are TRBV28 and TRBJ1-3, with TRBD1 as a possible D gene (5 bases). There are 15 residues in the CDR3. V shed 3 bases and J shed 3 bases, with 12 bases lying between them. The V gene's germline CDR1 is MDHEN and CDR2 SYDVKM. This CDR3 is CASSLGRIGGNTIYF. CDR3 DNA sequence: TGTGCCAGCAGTTTGGGGCGGATAGGTGGAAACACCATATATTTT.

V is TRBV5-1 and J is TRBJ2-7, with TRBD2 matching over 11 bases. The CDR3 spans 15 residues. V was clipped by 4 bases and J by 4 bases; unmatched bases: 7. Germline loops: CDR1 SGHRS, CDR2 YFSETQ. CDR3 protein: CASSPSGTSGYEQYF. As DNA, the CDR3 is TGCGCCAGCAGCCCATCCGGGACTAGCGGTTACGAGCAGTACTTC.

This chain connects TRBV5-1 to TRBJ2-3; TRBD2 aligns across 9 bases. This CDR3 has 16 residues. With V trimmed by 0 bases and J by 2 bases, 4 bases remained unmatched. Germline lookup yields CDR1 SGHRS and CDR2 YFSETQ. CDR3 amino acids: CASSLGSGGTTDTQYF. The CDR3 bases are TGCGCCAGCAGCTTGGGGAGCGGGGGGACCACAGATACGCAGTATTTT.

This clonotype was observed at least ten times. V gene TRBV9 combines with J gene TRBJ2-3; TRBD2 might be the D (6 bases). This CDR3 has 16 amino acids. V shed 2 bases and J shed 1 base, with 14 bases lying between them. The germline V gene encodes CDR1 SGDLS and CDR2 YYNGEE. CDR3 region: CASSVKFGGGTDTQYF. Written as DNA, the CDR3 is TGTGCCAGCAGCGTGAAATTTGGCGGGGGCACAGATACGCAGTATTTT.

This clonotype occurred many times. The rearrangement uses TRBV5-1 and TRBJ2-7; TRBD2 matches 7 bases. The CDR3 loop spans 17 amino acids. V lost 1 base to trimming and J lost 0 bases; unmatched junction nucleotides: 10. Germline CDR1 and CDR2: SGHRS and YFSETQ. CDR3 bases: TGCGCCAGCAGCTTGTCCCGCAGGGAGGGAGCCTCCTACGAGCAGTACTTC. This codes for CASSLSRREGASYEQYF. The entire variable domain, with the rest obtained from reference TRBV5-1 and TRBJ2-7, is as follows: KAGVTQTPRYLIKTRGQQVTLSCSPISGHRSVSWYQQTPGQGLQFLFEYFSETQRNKGNFPGRFSGRQFSNSRSEMNVSTLELGDSALYLCASSLSRREGASYEQYFGPGTRLTVT.

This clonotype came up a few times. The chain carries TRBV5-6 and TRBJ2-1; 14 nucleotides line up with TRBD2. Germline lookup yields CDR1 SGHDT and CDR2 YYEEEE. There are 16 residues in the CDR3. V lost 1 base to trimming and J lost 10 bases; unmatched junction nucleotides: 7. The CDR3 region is CASSLRLAGGPGEQFF. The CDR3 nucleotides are TGTGCCAGCAGCTTGAGACTAGCGGGAGGGCCGGGGGAGCAGTTCTTC.

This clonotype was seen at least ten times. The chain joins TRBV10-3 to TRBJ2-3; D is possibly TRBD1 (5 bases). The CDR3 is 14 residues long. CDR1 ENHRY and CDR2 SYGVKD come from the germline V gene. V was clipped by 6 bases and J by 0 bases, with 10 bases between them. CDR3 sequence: CAIRPSGSTDTQYF. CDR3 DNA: TGTGCCATCAGACCCTCAGGGAGCACAGATACGCAGTATTTT.

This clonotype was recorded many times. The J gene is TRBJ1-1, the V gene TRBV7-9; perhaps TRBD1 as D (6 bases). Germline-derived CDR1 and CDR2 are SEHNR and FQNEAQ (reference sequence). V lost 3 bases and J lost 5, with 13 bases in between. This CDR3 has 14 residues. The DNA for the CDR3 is TGTGCCAGCAGCTTCGAGGGGGTGGGAACTGAAGCTTTCTTT. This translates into CASSFEGVGTEAFF. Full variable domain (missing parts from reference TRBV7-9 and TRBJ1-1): DTGVSQNPRHKITKRGQNVTFRCDPISEHNRLYWYRQTLGQGPEFLTYFQNEAQLEKSRLLSDRFSAERPKGSFSTLEIQRTEQGDSAMYLCASSFEGVGTEAFFGQGTRLTVV.

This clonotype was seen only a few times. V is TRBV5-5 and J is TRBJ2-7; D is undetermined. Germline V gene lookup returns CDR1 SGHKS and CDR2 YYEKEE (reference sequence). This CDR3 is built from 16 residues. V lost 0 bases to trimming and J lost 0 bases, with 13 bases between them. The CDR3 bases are TGTGCCAGCAGCTTGGCTGGACGCCGACTCTCCTACGAGCAGTACTTC. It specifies CASSLAGRRLSYEQYF.

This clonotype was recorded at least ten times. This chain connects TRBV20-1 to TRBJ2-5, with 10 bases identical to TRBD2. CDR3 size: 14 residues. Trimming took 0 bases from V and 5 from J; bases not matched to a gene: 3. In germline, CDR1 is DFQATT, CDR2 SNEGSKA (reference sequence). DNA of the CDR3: TGCAGTGCTAGAGAACTAGCGGGAAGGGAGACCCAGTACTTC. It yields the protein CSARELAGRETQYF.

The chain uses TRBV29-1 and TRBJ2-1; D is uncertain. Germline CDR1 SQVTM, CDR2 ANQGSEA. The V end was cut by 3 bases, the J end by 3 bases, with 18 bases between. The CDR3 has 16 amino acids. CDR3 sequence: CSVEIPPDRRYNEQFF. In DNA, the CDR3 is TGCAGCGTTGAGATCCCCCCGGACCGGCGCTACAATGAGCAGTTCTTC.

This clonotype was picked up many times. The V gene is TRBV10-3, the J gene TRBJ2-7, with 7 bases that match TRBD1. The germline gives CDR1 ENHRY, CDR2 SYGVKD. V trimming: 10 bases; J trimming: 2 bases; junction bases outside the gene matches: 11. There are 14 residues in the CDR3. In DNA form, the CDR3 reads TGTGCCACCTCTACACAGACAGGGCCCTACGAGCAGTACTTC. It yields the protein CATSTQTGPYEQYF.

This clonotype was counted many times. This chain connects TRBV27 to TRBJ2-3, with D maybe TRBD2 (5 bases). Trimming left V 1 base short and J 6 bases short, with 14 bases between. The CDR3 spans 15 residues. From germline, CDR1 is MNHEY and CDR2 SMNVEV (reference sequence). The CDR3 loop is CASSLWSGPKDTQYF. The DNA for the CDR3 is TGTGCCAGCAGTTTATGGAGCGGACCAAAGGATACGCAGTATTTT.

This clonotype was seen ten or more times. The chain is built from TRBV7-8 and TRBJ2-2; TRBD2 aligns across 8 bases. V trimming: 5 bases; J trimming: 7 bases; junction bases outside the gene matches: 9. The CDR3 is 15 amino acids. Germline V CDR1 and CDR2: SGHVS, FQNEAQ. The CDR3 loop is CASSNSGKRIGELFF. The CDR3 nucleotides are TGTGCCAGCAGCAATAGCGGGAAGCGCATCGGGGAGCTGTTTTTT.

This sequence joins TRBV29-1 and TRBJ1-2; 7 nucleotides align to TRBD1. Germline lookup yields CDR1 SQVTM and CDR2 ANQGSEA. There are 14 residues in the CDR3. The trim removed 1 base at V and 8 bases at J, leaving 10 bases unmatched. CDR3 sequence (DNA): TGCAGCGTTGAAGCCGGAGGGGGCGGGTGGGGCTACACCTTC. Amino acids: CSVEAGGGGWGYTF.

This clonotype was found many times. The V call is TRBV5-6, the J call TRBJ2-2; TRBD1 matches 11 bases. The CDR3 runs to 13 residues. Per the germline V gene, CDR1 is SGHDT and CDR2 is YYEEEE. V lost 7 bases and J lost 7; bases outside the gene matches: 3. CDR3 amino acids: CASGQGAIGELFF. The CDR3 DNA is TGTGCCAGCGGACAGGGGGCGATCGGGGAGCTGTTTTTT.

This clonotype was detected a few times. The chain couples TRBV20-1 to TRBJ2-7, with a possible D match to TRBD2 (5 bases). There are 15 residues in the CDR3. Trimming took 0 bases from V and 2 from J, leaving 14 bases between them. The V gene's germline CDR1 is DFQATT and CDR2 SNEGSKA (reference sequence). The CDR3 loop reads CSARDEGSGTYEQYF. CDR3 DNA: TGCAGTGCTAGAGATGAGGGCTCCGGCACCTACGAGCAGTACTTC.

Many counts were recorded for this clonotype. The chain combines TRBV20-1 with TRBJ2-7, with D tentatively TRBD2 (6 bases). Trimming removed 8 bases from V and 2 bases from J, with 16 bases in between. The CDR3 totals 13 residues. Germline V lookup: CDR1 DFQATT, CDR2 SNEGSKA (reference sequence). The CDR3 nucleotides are TGCAGTCCTAATCTAGCGTCGACCTACGAGCAGTACTTC. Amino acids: CSPNLASTYEQYF.

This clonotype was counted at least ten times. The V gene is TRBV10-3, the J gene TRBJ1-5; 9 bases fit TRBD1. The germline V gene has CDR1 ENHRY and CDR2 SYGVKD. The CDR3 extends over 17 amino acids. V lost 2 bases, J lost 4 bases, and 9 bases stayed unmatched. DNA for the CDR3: TGTGCCATCAGTGAGAGGGGGACAGGGAGGAAAAATCAGCCCCAGCATTTT. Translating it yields CAISERGTGRKNQPQHF.

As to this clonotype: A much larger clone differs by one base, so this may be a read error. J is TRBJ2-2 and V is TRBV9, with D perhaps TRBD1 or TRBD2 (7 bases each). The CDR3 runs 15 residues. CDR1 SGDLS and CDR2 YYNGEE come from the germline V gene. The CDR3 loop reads CASSVGQGGTVELFF. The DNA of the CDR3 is TGTGCCAGCAGCGTAGGCCAGGGGGGGACCGTGGAGCTGTTTTTT. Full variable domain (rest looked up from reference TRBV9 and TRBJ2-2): DSGVTQTPKHLITATGQRVTLRCSPRSGDLSVYWYQQSLDQGLQFLIQYYNGEERAKGNILERFSAQQFPDLHSELNLSSLELGDSALYFCASSVGQGGTVELFFGEGSRLTVL.